These 31 T cell receptor beta chains were all obtained from the same sample, sequenced in a study of blood T cell repertoires in COVID-19. Using immunoSEQ multiplex PCR, the repertoire was profiled, and TCRdb retains in-frame clones only, with some absent. The sample includes about 400,000 clones, 75% to 90% of them seen just once. The specimen was peripheral blood. Receptor source: a woman aged 25 to 39 with active or convalescent COVID-19.

The chain has TRBV6-4 and TRBJ1-1; D gene ambiguous. The CDR3 contains 14 residues. Trimming took off 2 bases at V and 1 base at J, with 8 bases between the two ends. CDR1 and CDR2 from the germline V gene are MRHNA and SNTAGT. The CDR3 DNA follows: TGTGCCAGCAGTGACGGCCGGGGGAACACTGAAGCTTTCTTT. Translation: CASSDGRGNTEAFF.

This CDR3 is CASSQSPNTNTEAFF. DNA for the CDR3: TGCGCCAGCAGCCAAAGTCCGAACACGAACACTGAAGCTTTCTTT. The chain combines TRBV4-1 with TRBJ1-1; D call uncertain. V lost 2 bases, J lost 1 base, and 11 bases lay in between. The germline V gene has CDR1 MGHRA and CDR2 YSYEKL. The CDR3 spans 15 residues.

CDR3 residues: CASSLTSGGAEQFF. CDR3 DNA sequence: TGTGCCAGCAGCCTCACTAGCGGGGGTGCTGAGCAGTTCTTC. The chain is built from TRBV3-1 (or the pseudogene TRBV3-2) and TRBJ2-1; 11 nucleotides line up with TRBD2. The germline V gene has CDR1 LGHDT and CDR2 YNNKEL (reference sequence). The CDR3 extends over 14 amino acids. After removal of 4 bases from V and 9 bases from J, the junction contained 5 bases not matched to a gene.

CDR3 coding DNA: TGTGCCAGCAGCTCATACCGGGAGGCGCAGTATTTT. Translated: CASSSYREAQYF. The chain links TRBV7-6 to TRBJ2-3; 7 bases map to TRBD2. The germline V gene encodes CDR1 SGHVS and CDR2 FNYEAQ. V was clipped by 4 bases and J by 10 bases; unmatched bases: 5. The CDR3 extends over 12 amino acids.

The chain uses TRBV19 and TRBJ1-1; D may be TRBD1 (5 bases). The V gene's germline CDR1 is LNHDA and CDR2 SQIVND (reference sequence). This CDR3 region has 12 residues. Trimming stripped 3 bases from V and 8 bases from J, with 10 bases between. The CDR3 region is CASSMRDFEAFF. The CDR3 DNA is TGTGCCAGTAGTATGAGGGACTTCGAAGCTTTCTTT.

The chain uses TRBV6-5 and TRBJ2-7; possibly TRBD1 for D (7 bases). Trimming shortened V by 7 bases and J by 3 bases, and 16 bases separated the two germline ends. In germline, CDR1 is MNHEY, CDR2 SVGAGI. The CDR3 has 14 residues. The CDR3 DNA reads TGTGCCAGCACCCTGGGGCAGGGGGGCTACGAGCAGTACTTC. This codes for CASTLGQGGYEQYF.

The CDR3 loop is CASSHRQGSNEKLFF. As DNA, the CDR3 is TGTGCCAGCAGCCACCGACAGGGTTCTAATGAAAAACTGTTTTTT. The chain joins TRBV3-1 (or the pseudogene TRBV3-2) to TRBJ1-4, with 7 bases identical to TRBD1. Looked up from germline, CDR1 is LGHDT and CDR2 is YNNKEL (reference sequence). V lost 3 bases to trimming and J lost 3 bases; unmatched junction nucleotides: 4. This CDR3 is 15 amino acids long.

This chain connects TRBV6-4 to TRBJ2-1; 8 bases fit TRBD2. The CDR3 length is 16 residues. V lost 9 bases and J lost 10; bases outside the gene matches: 20. Germline lookup yields CDR1 MRHNA and CDR2 SNTAGT. The CDR3 coding sequence is TGTGCCAGTTCCACCTTAGCGTCGGGAGGGCGGAGAGAGCAGTTCTTC. Protein: CASSTLASGGRREQFF.

J is TRBJ2-1 and V is TRBV30; 13 nucleotides match TRBD2. V was pared by 5 bases and J by 13 bases, with 14 bases of the junction left unmatched. Germline values: CDR1 GTSNPN, CDR2 SVGIG (reference sequence). This CDR3 has 15 residues. The chain's CDR3 is CAWARLAGGWARQFF. The CDR3 nucleotides are TGTGCCTGGGCCCGACTAGCGGGAGGTTGGGCGAGACAGTTCTTC.

The chain links TRBV9 to TRBJ2-3; possible D gene TRBD2, 6 bases. Germline assignment: CDR1 SGDLS and CDR2 YYNGEE. CDR3 size: 15 residues. V lost 4 bases, J lost 7 bases, and 19 bases lay in between. CDR3 nucleotides: TGTGCCAGCAGCCCTGGGGGACTTTCTTATAATACGCAGTATTTT. It translates to CASSPGGLSYNTQYF.

The J gene is TRBJ1-1, the V gene TRBV10-3, with D tentatively TRBD1 (5 bases). CDR1 is ENHRY and CDR2 is SYGVKD in the germline V gene. This CDR3 is built from 17 residues. The germline V and J ends were trimmed by 0 bases and 1 base, with 15 bases remaining between them. CDR3 bases: TGTGCCATCAGTGAGTCAGGGCAGGGCTCGGGGAACACTGAAGCTTTCTTT. Translated: CAISESGQGSGNTEAFF.

The rearrangement uses TRBV4-1 and TRBJ1-4; 9 positions agree with TRBD1. The V gene's germline CDR1 is MGHRA and CDR2 YSYEKL. J lost 5 bases, V lost 4 bases, and 5 bases had no gene match. The CDR3 consists of 15 residues. CDR3 coding DNA: TGCGCCAGCAGCCTCACAGGGGGCGGGAATGAAAAACTGTTTTTT. This translates into CASSLTGGGNEKLFF.

The V call is TRBV12-5, the J call TRBJ1-6; D gene unclear. The CDR3 spans 14 residues. Germline lookup yields CDR1 LGHNT and CDR2 FRNRAP. V was cut by 6 bases and J by 0 bases, with 6 bases left in between. CDR3 in amino acids: CASGPGSYNSPLHF. For the CDR3, the DNA is TGTGCTAGTGGCCCCGGCTCCTATAATTCACCCCTCCACTTT.

This chain connects TRBV30 to TRBJ2-7; 9 nucleotides agree with TRBD2. The V and J ends lost 2 bases and 5 bases, in that order; junction bases with no gene match: 13. This CDR3 has 16 residues. Germline loops: CDR1 GTSNPN, CDR2 SVGIG (reference sequence). DNA of the CDR3: TGTGCCTGGAGTATATGTAATTCGGCGGGGGGGAACGAGCAGTACTTC. It codes for CAWSICNSAGGNEQYF.

The chain joins TRBV10-3 to TRBJ1-4; 10 bases agree with TRBD1. After removal of 10 bases from V and 7 bases from J, the junction contained 6 bases not matched to a gene. The CDR3 length is 13 residues. Germline-derived CDR1 and CDR2 are ENHRY and SYGVKD. The CDR3 is CATQGQGSEKLFF. The CDR3 DNA reads TGTGCCACCCAGGGACAGGGGAGTGAAAAACTGTTTTTT.

The count of this clone is one. V and J are TRBV10-2 and TRBJ2-1; D is unresolved. V was trimmed by 5 bases and J by 5 bases, leaving 10 bases between them. Germline loops: CDR1 WSHSY, CDR2 SAAADI. This CDR3 is 13 amino acids long. CDR3 sequence reads: CASSTPLHNEQFF. In DNA form, the CDR3 reads TGCGCCAGCAGTACTCCTTTACACAATGAGCAGTTCTTC.

This clone came up a few times. The chain recombines TRBV19 with TRBJ1-1; D possibly corresponds to TRBD1 (6 bases). This CDR3 is built from 13 residues. Between the trimmed V and J ends, which lost 4 bases and 2 bases, there was a span of 8 bases. Germline-derived CDR1 and CDR2 are LNHDA and SQIVND (reference sequence). CDR3 in amino acids: CASSTRGNTEAFF. The CDR3 region has the DNA TGTGCCAGTAGTACCAGGGGTAACACTGAAGCTTTCTTT.

The rearrangement joins TRBV2 to TRBJ2-1, with 11 nucleotides matching TRBD2. CDR1 is SNHLY and CDR2 is FYNNEI in the germline V gene. V was clipped by 2 bases and J by 4 bases; unmatched bases: 16. This CDR3 has 20 amino acids. The CDR3 sequence: CASSEKSSGPGLAVYNEQFF. The CDR3 coding sequence is TGTGCCAGCAGTGAAAAGTCTTCGGGTCCGGGACTAGCGGTTTACAATGAGCAGTTCTTC.

To note about this clone: Relative to the germline gene, one junction end is altered; a read error may explain this. The rearrangement links TRBV20-1 to TRBJ2-1, with 9 bases identical to TRBD2. The CDR3 runs to 10 residues. Germline lookup yields CDR1 DFQATT and CDR2 SNEGSKA (reference sequence). This CDR3 is CSASEQREVF. CDR3 bases: TGCAGTGCTAGTGAACAGCGGGAGGTCTTC.

The rearrangement links TRBV4-1 to TRBJ2-5; 10 positions agree with TRBD1. The CDR3 is 17 residues long. From germline, CDR1 is MGHRA and CDR2 YSYEKL. Trimming at V came to 0 bases and at J to 5 bases, leaving 9 bases not matched to a gene. The CDR3 nucleotides read TGCGCCAGCAGCCAAGATTTCACACGGGACAGGGGTGAGACCCAGTACTTC. Translated, it gives CASSQDFTRDRGETQYF.

This sequence joins TRBV7-9 and TRBJ1-3; 10 bases align to TRBD1. CDR3 length equals 14 residues. The V gene's germline CDR1 is SEHNR and CDR2 FQNEAQ (reference sequence). V shed 5 bases and J 4 bases; nucleotides not matched to a gene: 2. CDR3 in amino acids: CASSDRGPGNTIYF. CDR3 DNA sequence: TGTGCCAGCAGCGACAGGGGGCCAGGAAACACCATATATTTT.

Written as DNA, the CDR3 is TGTGCCAGCAGCCAGATTCCCTTTCAGCCCCAGCATTTT. Its protein is CASSQIPFQPQHF. The chain links TRBV7-9 to TRBJ1-5; no clear D gene. The V and J ends lost 5 bases and 6 bases respectively, with 11 bases between them. The CDR3 spans 13 residues. The V gene's germline CDR1 is SEHNR and CDR2 FQNEAQ (reference sequence).

This clone was recorded a few times. This chain connects TRBV6-5 to TRBJ2-4; D is ambiguous. V lost 7 bases and J lost 4, with 14 bases in between. CDR3 length: 14 amino acids. In germline, CDR1 is MNHEY, CDR2 SVGAGI. CDR3 residues: CASKGQGGKNIQYF. The CDR3 coding sequence is TGTGCCAGCAAAGGTCAAGGCGGTAAAAACATTCAGTACTTC.

The chain combines TRBV27 with TRBJ2-7, with a weak D call TRBD2 (5 bases). CDR1 and CDR2 (germline): MNHEY, SMNVEV (reference sequence). Trimming removed 5 bases from V and 6 bases from J, with 14 bases in between. This CDR3 has 13 amino acids. CDR3 in amino acids: CASSPEGWREQYF. CDR3 nucleotides: TGTGCCAGCAGTCCCGAGGGCTGGCGCGAGCAGTACTTC.

The chain carries TRBV29-1 and TRBJ2-1; D possibly corresponds to TRBD1 (5 bases). The CDR3 is 12 residues long. The V end was cut by 4 bases, the J end by 8 bases, with 12 bases between. Per germline, CDR1 SQVTM and CDR2 ANQGSEA. The CDR3 sequence: CSVGQGWDEQFF. The CDR3 DNA reads as TGCAGCGTTGGCCAGGGCTGGGATGAGCAGTTCTTC.

The chain couples TRBV6-5 to TRBJ1-5, with D unclear. This CDR3 contains 12 residues. The germline gives CDR1 MNHEY, CDR2 SVGAGI. Trimming removed 11 bases from V and 0 bases from J, with 8 bases in between. The CDR3 loop reads CAGGRSNQPQHF. The CDR3 DNA reads TGTGCCGGAGGCCGTAGCAATCAGCCCCAGCATTTT.

The rearrangement links TRBV27 to TRBJ2-7; TRBD1 agrees at 7 bases. Germline V lookup: CDR1 MNHEY, CDR2 SMNVEV (reference sequence). V lost 0 bases, J lost 4 bases, and 9 bases stayed unmatched. The length of the CDR3 is 16 residues. CDR3 sequence: CASSLSVGQIIYEQYF. Written as DNA, the CDR3 is TGTGCCAGCAGTTTATCGGTGGGACAGATTATTTACGAGCAGTACTTC.

This chain connects TRBV11-2 to TRBJ1-6; D possibly corresponds to TRBD1 (5 bases). V shed 2 bases and J shed 7 bases, with 18 bases lying between them. CDR3 length: 17 amino acids. Germline V CDR1 and CDR2: SGHAT, FQNNGV. The CDR3 bases are TGTGCCAGCAGCTTAATGGGCCCCGGGGGTGGAAATTCACCCCTCCACTTT. Its translation: CASSLMGPGGGNSPLHF.

The V gene is TRBV10-3, the J gene TRBJ1-3; D might be TRBD1 (5 bases). The CDR3 length is 15 residues. V was cut by 7 bases and J by 0 bases, with 13 bases left in between. Germline CDR1 is ENHRY and CDR2 is SYGVKD. CDR3 DNA: TGTGCCATCAACCCCACAGGAACCTCTGGAAACACCATATATTTT. Translated, it gives CAINPTGTSGNTIYF.

The chain is built from TRBV5-1 and TRBJ1-1; tentatively, D is TRBD1 (6 bases). Trimming took 3 bases from V and 4 from J, leaving 10 bases between them. The CDR3 totals 13 residues. Germline V CDR1 and CDR2: SGHRS, YFSETQ. For the CDR3, the DNA is TGCGCCAGCAGCTCCACAGGGCTCACTGAAGCTTTCTTT. It yields the protein CASSSTGLTEAFF.

This clone was recorded a few times. V and J are TRBV11-2 and TRBJ1-3; 9 bases are a match to TRBD1. The CDR3 has 17 amino acids. Germline loops: CDR1 SGHAT, CDR2 FQNNGV. The ends lost 1 base at V and 2 bases at J; junction bases unmatched: 6. For the CDR3, the DNA is TGTGCCAGCAGCTTAGCTGTAGGGACAGGGCCTGGAAACACCATATATTTT. Translating gives CASSLAVGTGPGNTIYF. Combining the CDR3 with reference TRBV11-2 and TRBJ1-3 gives the whole variable domain EAGVAQSPRYKIIEKRQSVAFWCNPISGHATLYWYQQILGQGPKLLIQFQNNGVVDDSQLPKDRFSAERLKGVDSTLKIQPAKLEDSAVYLCASSLAVGTGPGNTIYFGEGSWLTVV.